A single T cell receptor (beta chain) is shown here with its context. Produced via immunoSEQ multiplex PCR; TCRdb's table is partial and in-frame only. The table records around 12,000 clones, approximately 68% of them present only once. The data originate from a study of ipilimumab plus nivolumab after autologous stem cell transplantation. Ipilimumab, 1 mg/kg, started 14 to 28 days after autologous transplant. The source material was PBMCs, sampled in a trial of ipilimumab plus nivolumab as post-transplant consolidation. The sequence was obtained from a male donor with multiple myeloma.

The chain's CDR3 is CASSEGPGQVYEQYF. The CDR3 DNA reads TGTGCCAGCTCCGAGGGACCGGGACAGGTCTACGAGCAGTACTTC. The J gene is TRBJ2-7, the V gene TRBV18; 8 nucleotides match TRBD1. Germline V CDR1 and CDR2: KGHSH, LQKENI. The V gene end was trimmed by 6 bases and the J gene end by 3 bases; junction bases not matched to a gene: 10. This CDR3 region has 15 residues.